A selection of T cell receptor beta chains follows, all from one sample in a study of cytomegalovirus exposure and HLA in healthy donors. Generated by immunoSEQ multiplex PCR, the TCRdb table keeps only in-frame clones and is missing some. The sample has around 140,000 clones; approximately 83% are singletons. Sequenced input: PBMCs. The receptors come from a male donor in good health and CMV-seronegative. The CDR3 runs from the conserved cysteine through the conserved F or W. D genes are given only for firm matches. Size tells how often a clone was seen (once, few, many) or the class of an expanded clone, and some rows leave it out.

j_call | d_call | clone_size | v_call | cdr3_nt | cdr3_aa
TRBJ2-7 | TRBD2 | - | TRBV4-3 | TGCGCCAGCAGTTCAAGGATAGCGGGAGTCGACGAGCAGTACTTC | CASSSRIAGVDEQYF
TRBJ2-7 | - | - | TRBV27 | TGTGCCAGCAGTCCACGGGGAGCGTACGAGCAGTACTTC | CASSPRGAYEQYF
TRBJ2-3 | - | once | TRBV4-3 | TGCGCCAGCAGCCAAGAGAAGCGGAGCACAGATACGCAGTATTTT | CASSQEKRSTDTQYF
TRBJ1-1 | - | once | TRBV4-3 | TGCGCCAGCAGCCAAGATGATCGCAGGGAGGATGAGGCTTTCTTT | CASSQDDRREDEAFF
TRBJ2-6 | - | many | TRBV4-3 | TGCGCCAGCAGCCAAGGTTGGAGCTCTGGGGCCAACGTCCTGACTTTC | CASSQGWSSGANVLTF
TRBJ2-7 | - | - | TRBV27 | TGTGCCAGCAGTCCCGGACTAACCTACGAGCAGTACTTC | CASSPGLTYEQYF
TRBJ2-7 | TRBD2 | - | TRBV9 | TGTGCCAGCAGCGTAGGACTAGCGGAACCCTACGAGCAGTACTTC | CASSVGLAEPYEQYF
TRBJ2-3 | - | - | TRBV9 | TGTGCCAGCGGATTCGCGGGGCAGTATTTT | CASGFAGQYF
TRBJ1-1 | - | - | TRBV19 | TGTGCCAGTAGTACCTCCCTCGGGGGAGTCTACACTGAAGCTTTCTTT | CASSTSLGGVYTEAFF
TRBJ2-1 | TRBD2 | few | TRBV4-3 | TGCGCCAGCAGCCAAGAGTGGGCTAGCGGGAACTACAATGAGCAGTTCTTC | CASSQEWASGNYNEQFF
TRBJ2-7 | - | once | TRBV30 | TGTGCCTGGAGTGTACTACGGCCTGGAGACGAGCAGTACTTC | CAWSVLRPGDEQYF
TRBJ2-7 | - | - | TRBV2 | TGTGCCAGCAGTGACCGGGATTACGAGCAGTACTTC | CASSDRDYEQYF
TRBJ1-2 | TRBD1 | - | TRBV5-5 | TGTGCCAGCAGCTTGGCTCCTGTAACATTGTGGGGACAGGGCGGCTATGGCTACACCTTC | CASSLAPVTLWGQGGYGYTF
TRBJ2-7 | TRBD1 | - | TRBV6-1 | TGTGCCAGCAGTGTCGGGACAGGGCTTCGCGAGCAGTACTTC | CASSVGTGLREQYF
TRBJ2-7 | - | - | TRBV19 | TGTGCCAGTAGTGTCTCCGGGACTTCCTACTACGAGCAGTACTTC | CASSVSGTSYYEQYF
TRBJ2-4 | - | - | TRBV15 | TGTGCCACCAGCAGAGATCGGACAGAAAACATTCAGTACTTC | CATSRDRTENIQYF
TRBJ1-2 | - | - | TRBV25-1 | TGTGCCAGCAGTGGGCCTAACTATGGCTACACCTTC | CASSGPNYGYTF
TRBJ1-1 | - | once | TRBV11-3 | TGTGCCAGCAGCTTAACAGGGACCACTGAAGCTTTCTTT | CASSLTGTTEAFF
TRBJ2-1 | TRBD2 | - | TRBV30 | TGTGCCTGGAGTGGACTAGCGGGAGGAGGGGATGAGCAGTTCTTC | CAWSGLAGGGDEQFF
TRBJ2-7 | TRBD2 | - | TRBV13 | TGTGCCAGCAGCTCCACTAGCGGGAGGGCTTACGAGCAGTACTTC | CASSSTSGRAYEQYF
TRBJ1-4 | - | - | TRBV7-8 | TGTGCCAGCAGCTCGAGGAATGAAAAACTGTTTTTT | CASSSRNEKLFF
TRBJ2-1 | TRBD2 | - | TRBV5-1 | TGCGCCAGCAGACTAGCGGGAGTGAATGAGCAGTTCTTC | CASRLAGVNEQFF
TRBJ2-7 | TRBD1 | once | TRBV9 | TGTGCCAGCAGCGTTGGGACAGGGCACTACGAGCAGTACTTC | CASSVGTGHYEQYF
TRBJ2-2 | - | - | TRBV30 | TGTGCCTGGAGTGACGGGGTAGCCGGGGAGCTGTTTTTT | CAWSDGVAGELFF
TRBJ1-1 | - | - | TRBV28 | TGTGCCAGTAACGAGGGGGTTTGGACTGAAGCTTTCTTT | CASNEGVWTEAFF
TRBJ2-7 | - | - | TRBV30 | TGTGCCTGGAGTAGGGCGGGGTATGTGCAGTACTTC | CAWSRAGYVQYF
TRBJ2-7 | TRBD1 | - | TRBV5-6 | TGTGCCAGCAGCTTGGGACAGGGATCGACCTACGAGCAGTACTTC | CASSLGQGSTYEQYF
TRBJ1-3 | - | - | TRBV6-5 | TGTGCCAGCAGGGCCTTTAGAGAGGCTGGAAACACCATATATTTT | CASRAFREAGNTIYF
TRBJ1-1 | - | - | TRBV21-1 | TGTGCCAGCAGCAAATCCCTTCGGAGGGGGCCGAACACTGAAGCTTTCTTT | CASSKSLRRGPNTEAFF
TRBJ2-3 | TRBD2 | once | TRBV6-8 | TGTGCCAGCAGCTACCTAGCGGGCCGACTATACACCACAGATACGCAGTATTTT | CASSYLAGRLYTTDTQYF
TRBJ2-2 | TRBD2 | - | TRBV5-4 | TGTGCCAGCAGCTTGAATGCGGGGGTCCTGGGCACCGGGGAGCTGTTTTTT | CASSLNAGVLGTGELFF
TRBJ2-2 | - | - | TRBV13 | TGTGCCAGCAGCCCCTGGACAGCCGGGGCCGGGGAGCTGTTTTTT | CASSPWTAGAGELFF
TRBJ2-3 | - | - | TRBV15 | TGTGCCACCAGCGGAGAAGTCGCGGGGTTCTTCAGGGACGCTGATACGCAGTATTTT | CATSGEVAGFFRDADTQYF
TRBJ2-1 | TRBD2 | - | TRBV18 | TGTGCCAGCTCACCTAGCGGGCCCTACAATGAGCAGTTCTTC | CASSPSGPYNEQFF
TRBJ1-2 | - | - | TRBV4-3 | TGCGCCAGCAGCCAAGTTGTCAGGGAGGCTGCTGGCTACACCTTC | CASSQVVREAAGYTF
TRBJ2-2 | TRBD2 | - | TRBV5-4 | TGTGCCAGCAGCGGGCTAGCGGGAGCAAGCGGGGAGCTGTTTTTT | CASSGLAGASGELFF
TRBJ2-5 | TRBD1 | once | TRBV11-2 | TGTGCCAGCAGCTCCCCTCTGGGACAGGGTCAAGAGACCCAGTACTTC | CASSSPLGQGQETQYF
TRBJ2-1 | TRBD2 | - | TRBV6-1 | TGTGCCAGCAGTGTCGAACTAGCGGGAGGCCAAAATGAGCAGTTCTTC | CASSVELAGGQNEQFF
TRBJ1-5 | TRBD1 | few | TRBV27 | TGTGCCAGCAGTTCCGGGACAGGGGGAGTTCAGCCCCAGCATTTT | CASSSGTGGVQPQHF
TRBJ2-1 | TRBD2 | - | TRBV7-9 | TGTGCCAGCAGCTTCGGGGGACTAGCGCCTGAGCAGTTCTTC | CASSFGGLAPEQFF
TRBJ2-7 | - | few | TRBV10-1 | TGCGCCAGCAGTGAGTCGAGAGGCTACGAGCAGTACTTC | CASSESRGYEQYF
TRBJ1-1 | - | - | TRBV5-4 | TGTGCCAGCATTGGCGGGGGAAACACTGAAGCTTTCTTT | CASIGGGNTEAFF
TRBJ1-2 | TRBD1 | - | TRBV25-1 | TGTGCCAGCAGCAAGACAGGGGGCGTTGGCTACACCTTC | CASSKTGGVGYTF
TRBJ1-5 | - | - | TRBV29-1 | TGCAGCGTGGTATACAGGGACCTGAATCAGCCCCAGCATTTT | CSVVYRDLNQPQHF
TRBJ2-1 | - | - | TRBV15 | TGTGCCACCAGCAGAGCACGGGATGAGCAGTTCTTC | CATSRARDEQFF
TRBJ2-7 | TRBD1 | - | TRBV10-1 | TGCGCCAGCAGACTGACAGGGAGTGAGCAGTACTTC | CASRLTGSEQYF
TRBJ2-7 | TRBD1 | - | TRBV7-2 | TGTGCCAGCAGCCCCGACAGGGGGTCCTGGTACGAGCAGTACTTC | CASSPDRGSWYEQYF
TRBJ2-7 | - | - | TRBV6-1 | TGTGCCAGCAGTGAAATGGCCCCCCGATACGAGCAGTACTTC | CASSEMAPRYEQYF
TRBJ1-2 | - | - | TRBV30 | TGTGCCTGGAGTATCGCGGGGGTAGACACCTTC | CAWSIAGVDTF
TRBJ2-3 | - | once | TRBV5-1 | TGCGCCAGCAGAAATTCAGCTGACTCGGGGTCTACGCAGTATTTT | CASRNSADSGSTQYF